The rows below give T cell receptor beta chains drawn from one sample of a study of blood T cell repertoires in COVID-19. Sequencing was performed with immunoSEQ multiplex PCR; in TCRdb, only in-frame clones are kept and a portion is missing. Among some 220,000 clones listed, around 89% were seen once. Sequencing input: PBMCs or T cells enriched from blood (not recorded which). Every receptor here comes from a woman aged 25-40 years who had recovered from COVID-19. The CDR3 runs from the conserved cysteine through the conserved F or W. Fields, in order: V gene, D gene, J gene, clone size, CDR3 protein, CDR3 DNA. D genes are given only for firm matches. Not every row has a clone size; where given, it reads once, few, many or a size class.

>TRBV15|NA|TRBJ2-7|NA
CATSRDPNSYEQYF
TGTGCCACCAGCAGAGATCCTAACTCCTACGAGCAGTACTTC
>TRBV6-5|NA|TRBJ1-1|NA
CASRSTMNTEAFF
TGTGCCAGCAGGAGTACCATGAACACTGAAGCTTTCTTT
>TRBV7-2|TRBD1|TRBJ2-1|NA
CASSLGDRNNEQFF
TGTGCCAGCAGCTTGGGGGACAGAAACAATGAGCAGTTCTTC
>TRBV7-3|TRBD1|TRBJ1-2|few
CASSLEQGAGGYTF
TGTGCCAGCAGCTTAGAACAGGGGGCCGGTGGCTACACCTTC
>TRBV14|TRBD1|TRBJ2-7|NA
CASSRYRGLYEQYF
TGTGCCAGCAGCCGTTACAGGGGCCTCTACGAGCAGTACTTC
>TRBV27|TRBD1|TRBJ1-1|NA
CASSFDRGRNTEAFF
TGTGCCAGCAGTTTCGACAGGGGGAGGAACACTGAAGCTTTCTTT
>TRBV4-3|NA|TRBJ1-1|NA
CASSQELARWNTEAFF
TGCGCCAGCAGCCAAGAACTAGCTAGGTGGAACACTGAAGCTTTCTTT
>TRBV29-1|NA|TRBJ1-2|NA
CSVDRGDYGYTF
TGCAGCGTTGACAGGGGCGACTATGGCTACACCTTC
>TRBV27|TRBD1|TRBJ1-1|few
CASSSPRGLMNTEAFF
TGTGCCAGCAGTTCACCCAGGGGGCTTATGAACACTGAAGCTTTCTTT
>TRBV19|NA|TRBJ1-5|NA
CASSPRQGNQPQHF
TGTGCCAGTAGTCCTCGACAGGGCAATCAGCCCCAGCATTTT
>TRBV6-2/TRBV6-3|NA|TRBJ2-2|NA
CASSYVAGFWTGELFF
TGTGCCAGCAGTTACGTGGCAGGGTTTTGGACCGGGGAGCTGTTTTTT
>TRBV3-1/TRBV3-2|NA|TRBJ1-5|NA
CASSPRLGLNQPQHF
TGTGCCAGCAGCCCACGCCTCGGACTTAATCAGCCCCAGCATTTT
>TRBV19|NA|TRBJ1-2|NA
CASQLDNYGYTF
TGTGCCAGCCAACTTGATAACTATGGCTACACCTTC
>TRBV19|NA|TRBJ1-6|NA
CASSIGGAYNSPLHF
TGTGCCAGTAGTATTGGGGGGGCGTATAATTCACCCCTCCACTTT
>TRBV9|NA|TRBJ1-4|NA
CASSATGREEKLFF
TGTGCCAGCAGCGCCACAGGGAGAGAGGAAAAACTGTTTTTT
>TRBV6-2/TRBV6-3|TRBD2|TRBJ2-3|NA
CASSYPAGGTTDTQYF
TGTGCCAGCAGTTACCCTGCGGGGGGGACCACAGATACGCAGTATTTT
>TRBV3-1/TRBV3-2|NA|TRBJ2-2|NA
CASRLTTGELFF
TGTGCCAGCAGGCTCACTACGGGGGAGCTGTTTTTT
>TRBV9|NA|TRBJ2-2|NA
CASSVAVRANTGELFF
TGTGCCAGCAGCGTAGCTGTGCGCGCGAACACCGGGGAGCTGTTTTTT
>TRBV11-2|TRBD1|TRBJ1-1|NA
CASSLDREIRGQGQNTEAFF
TGTGCCAGCAGCTTAGATCGGGAGATTCGAGGACAGGGACAAAACACTGAAGCTTTCTTT
>TRBV19|TRBD2|TRBJ2-3|NA
CASTRGGHTDTQYF
TGTGCCAGTACCCGGGGGGGGCACACAGATACGCAGTATTTT
>TRBV6-5|NA|TRBJ1-3|NA
CASRETGQDTIYF
TGTGCCAGCAGGGAGACAGGCCAGGACACCATATATTTT
>TRBV19|TRBD2|TRBJ2-1|NA
CASSMILAGGREQFF
TGTGCCAGTAGTATGATACTAGCGGGGGGGCGAGAGCAGTTCTTC
>TRBV19|NA|TRBJ2-2|once
CASSRSGTGELFF
TGTGCCAGTAGCCGGTCCGGCACCGGGGAGCTGTTTTTT
>TRBV27|TRBD1|TRBJ1-6|NA
CASSMGQRANNSPLHF
TGTGCCAGCAGTATGGGACAGCGAGCCAATAATTCACCCCTCCACTTT
>TRBV23-1|NA|TRBJ1-5|few
CASRRDRDQPQHF
TGCGCCAGCAGGCGCGACAGAGATCAGCCCCAGCATTTT
>TRBV7-3|TRBD1|TRBJ2-5|NA
CASSPQGQPQETQYF
TGTGCCAGCAGCCCACAGGGACAGCCCCAAGAGACCCAGTACTTC
>TRBV3-1/TRBV3-2|NA|TRBJ1-3|NA
CASSQVSGNTIYF
TGTGCCAGCAGCCAAGTATCCGGAAACACCATATATTTT
>TRBV4-2|NA|TRBJ1-1|NA
CASSQNTNEAFF
TGTGCCAGCAGCCAGAACACGAATGAAGCTTTCTTT
>TRBV11-2|TRBD2|TRBJ2-7|NA
CASRPLAGGPEQYF
TGTGCCAGCAGGCCACTAGCGGGGGGGCCTGAGCAGTACTTC
>TRBV4-2|NA|TRBJ2-1|NA
CASSQDARERVDEQFF
TGTGCCAGCAGCCAAGATGCCAGGGAACGGGTAGATGAGCAGTTCTTC
>TRBV4-1|NA|TRBJ2-3|NA
CASSQDPGLTDTQYF
TGCGCCAGCAGCCAAGATCCGGGTCTCACAGATACGCAGTATTTT
>TRBV7-6|TRBD1|TRBJ2-7|many
CASSSGQGGMYEQYF
TGTGCCAGCAGCTCGGGACAGGGAGGGATGTACGAGCAGTACTTC
>TRBV14|NA|TRBJ2-7|NA
CASSQVTGTRNEQYF
TGTGCCAGCAGCCAAGTTACTGGGACAAGGAACGAGCAGTACTTC
>TRBV27|TRBD1|TRBJ1-1|NA
CASSQTGGFTEAFF
TGTGCCAGCAGTCAGACAGGGGGCTTCACTGAAGCTTTCTTT
>TRBV27|NA|TRBJ1-1|NA
CASSLSPGGYAEAFF
TGTGCCAGCAGTTTATCACCCGGGGGATACGCTGAAGCTTTCTTT
>TRBV19|TRBD1|TRBJ1-5|NA
CASRTQGATYQPQHF
TGTGCCAGTAGAACACAGGGGGCGACGTATCAGCCCCAGCATTTT
>TRBV5-1|TRBD1|TRBJ1-1|NA
CASRIHPPTGGMMNTEAFF
TGCGCCAGCAGAATCCACCCCCCGACAGGGGGCATGATGAACACTGAAGCTTTCTTT
>TRBV4-3|NA|TRBJ1-1|NA
CASSQSWEGDTEAFF
TGCGCCAGCAGCCAAAGCTGGGAAGGGGACACTGAAGCTTTCTTT
>TRBV4-2|TRBD2|TRBJ2-2|once
CASSQDTSGGARTGELFF
TGTGCCAGCAGCCAAGATACTAGCGGGGGGGCCCGCACCGGGGAGCTGTTTTTT
>TRBV18|NA|TRBJ1-2|once
CASSQNSRGDYGYTF
TGTGCCAGCTCGCAGAATTCCCGGGGAGACTATGGCTACACCTTC
>TRBV6-6|NA|TRBJ1-1|NA
CASSRPGYEAFF
TGTGCCAGCAGTCGGCCAGGGTATGAAGCTTTCTTT
>TRBV6-5|TRBD1|TRBJ1-2|NA
CASRRQGADYGYTF
TGTGCCAGCAGACGACAGGGGGCGGACTATGGCTACACCTTC
>TRBV5-4|NA|TRBJ2-5|NA
CASSLEGRETQYF
TGTGCCAGCAGCTTGGAGGGGCGAGAGACCCAGTACTTC
>TRBV25-1|NA|TRBJ2-7|NA
CASSESRGSSYEQYF
TGTGCCAGCAGTGAGTCAAGGGGGTCTTCCTACGAGCAGTACTTC
>TRBV19|NA|TRBJ1-6|NA
CASSIGNSPLHF
TGTGCCAGTAGTATCGGGAATTCACCCCTCCACTTT
>TRBV6-6|NA|TRBJ1-1|NA
CASSFYRGTEAFF
TGTGCCAGCAGTTTTTATAGGGGAACGGAAGCTTTCTTT
>TRBV6-6|NA|TRBJ2-7|few
CASRGGQRSSYEQYF
TGTGCCAGCAGGGGGGGACAGCGGAGCTCCTACGAGCAGTACTTC
>TRBV5-5|TRBD2|TRBJ2-3|NA
CASSFSGAVGDTQYF
TGTGCCAGCAGCTTTAGCGGGGCTGTTGGAGATACGCAGTATTTT
>TRBV9|TRBD1|TRBJ1-3|NA
CASSLTGQVYSGNTIYF
TGTGCCAGCAGCTTGACGGGACAGGTCTACTCTGGAAACACCATATATTTT
>TRBV28|TRBD2|TRBJ2-3|NA
CASRPTGLGLGTDTQYF
TGTGCCAGCAGACCCACAGGGTTGGGACTAGGAACAGATACGCAGTATTTT
>TRBV5-1|NA|TRBJ1-1|NA
CASSFSGNTEAFF
TGCGCCAGCAGCTTCTCGGGGAACACTGAAGCTTTCTTT
>TRBV7-2|NA|TRBJ1-2|NA
CASSLLDNPNYGYTF
TGTGCCAGCAGCTTACTGGACAACCCTAACTATGGCTACACCTTC
>TRBV9|TRBD2|TRBJ2-3|NA
CASSVGLRGLAVTDTQYF
TGTGCCAGCAGCGTAGGGCTCAGGGGACTAGCGGTTACAGATACGCAGTATTTT
>TRBV6-5|NA|TRBJ1-2|NA
CASTGGVRGGYTF
TGTGCCAGCACCGGCGGGGTTAGGGGTGGCTACACCTTC
>TRBV9|TRBD2|TRBJ2-5|NA
CASSADGGGNVETQYF
TGTGCCAGCAGCGCCGATGGCGGGGGAAATGTGGAGACCCAGTACTTC